The next 29 T cell receptor beta chains were all read from a single sample in a study of cytomegalovirus exposure and HLA in healthy donors. TCRdb's copy holds only in-frame clones and misses some; the assay was immunoSEQ multiplex PCR. Seen here are roughly 150,000 clones, roughly 90% observed once, and the top ten hold about 2.3%. Source material: PBMCs. The receptor source for this set is a woman aged 18-29 years in good health and CMV-seronegative.

The V call is TRBV2, the J call TRBJ2-2; unclear D gene. The germline V gene has CDR1 SNHLY and CDR2 FYNNEI. This CDR3 comprises 19 residues. The V gene lost 0 bases and the J gene lost 3 bases, with 20 bases spanning the gap. Here the CDR3 DNA reads TGTGCCAGCAGTGAAGCCATGGATTGGAGCCCACCCGACACCGGGGAGCTGTTTTTT. Translating it yields CASSEAMDWSPPDTGELFF. The whole variable domain, remainder taken from reference TRBV2 and TRBJ2-2, is EPEVTQTPSHQVTQMGQEVILRCVPISNHLYFYWYRQILGQKVEFLVSFYNNEISEKSEIFDDQFSVERPDGSNFTLKIRSTKLEDSAMYFCASSEAMDWSPPDTGELFFGEGSRLTVL.

V and J are TRBV7-8 and TRBJ1-4, with a possible D match to TRBD1 (5 bases). CDR1 and CDR2 (germline): SGHVS, FQNEAQ. V was cut by 4 bases and J by 6 bases, with 15 bases left in between. CDR3 length: 15 residues. In nucleotides, the CDR3 is TGTGCCAGCAGCTACTGGGGGAGGGCTGATGAAAAACTGTTTTTT. Protein product: CASSYWGRADEKLFF.

This clone was observed a few times. The chain employs TRBV28 and TRBJ1-2; possible D gene TRBD1, 6 bases. The CDR3 consists of 12 residues. CDR1 is MDHEN and CDR2 is SYDVKM in the germline V gene. V shed 3 bases and J shed 9 bases, with 11 bases lying between them. The CDR3 coding sequence is TGTGCCAGCAGTTTGGGCAGGGGTAGCTACACCTTC. Its translation is CASSLGRGSYTF.

The CDR3 nucleotides are TGTGCCAGCAGTTTCACCAGGGTGGCTGAAGCTTTCTTT. It translates to CASSFTRVAEAFF. The chain combines TRBV27 with TRBJ1-1; TRBD1 might be the D (5 bases). CDR3 size: 13 residues. Germline loops: CDR1 MNHEY, CDR2 SMNVEV (reference sequence). V was trimmed by 3 bases and J by 6 bases, leaving 11 bases between them.

This CDR3 reads CASSAGLAGINEQYF. CDR3 nucleotides: TGTGCCAGCAGCGCCGGACTAGCGGGAATCAACGAGCAGTACTTC. The chain uses TRBV9 and TRBJ2-7; 12 bases line up with TRBD2. Germline CDR1 is SGDLS and CDR2 is YYNGEE. V was clipped by 3 bases and J by 5 bases; unmatched bases: 6. This CDR3 is 15 amino acids long. Based on the CDR3 plus reference TRBV9 and TRBJ2-7, the full variable domain is DSGVTQTPKHLITATGQRVTLRCSPRSGDLSVYWYQQSLDQGLQFLIQYYNGEERAKGNILERFSAQQFPDLHSELNLSSLELGDSALYFCASSAGLAGINEQYFGPGTRLTVT.

The J gene is TRBJ2-7, the V gene TRBV9; 7 nucleotides match TRBD1. V shed 7 bases and J 2 bases; nucleotides not matched to a gene: 15. The V gene's germline CDR1 is SGDLS and CDR2 YYNGEE. The CDR3 runs to 16 residues. The CDR3 region has the DNA TGTGCCAGCGGAACTTCACCGACAGGGCCCACCTACGAGCAGTACTTC. Translated: CASGTSPTGPTYEQYF.

The V and J genes are TRBV9 and TRBJ1-2; D not certain. The CDR3 runs to 15 residues. V was clipped by 2 bases and J by 6 bases, with 17 bases between them. Germline V gene lookup returns CDR1 SGDLS and CDR2 YYNGEE. As DNA, the CDR3 is TGTGCCAGCAGCGTTCTGACATCCCTTTTAGATGGCTACACCTTC. This codes for CASSVLTSLLDGYTF.

The V and J genes are TRBV7-8 and TRBJ1-5; 7 positions match TRBD1. The V segment lost 3 bases and the J segment 0 bases; nucleotides outside the gene matches: 14. The CDR3 is made up of 19 amino acids. In germline, CDR1 is SGHVS, CDR2 FQNEAQ. The CDR3 DNA is TGTGCCAGCAGCTTCTATGTCGGGACAGACACCTATAGCAATCAGCCCCAGCATTTT. Protein product: CASSFYVGTDTYSNQPQHF.

V gene TRBV18 combines with J gene TRBJ2-7; TRBD1 agrees at 11 bases. The CDR3 is 15 residues long. The germline CDR1 and CDR2 sequences are KGHSH and LQKENI. The V and J ends lost 3 bases and 3 bases, in that order; junction bases with no gene match: 4. The CDR3 sequence is CASSPPGTGGYEQYF. Here the CDR3 DNA reads TGTGCCAGCTCACCTCCCGGGACAGGGGGCTACGAGCAGTACTTC.

The chain recombines TRBV5-6 with TRBJ2-1, with TRBD2 as a possible D gene (6 bases). The CDR3 totals 15 residues. The V end was cut by 2 bases, the J end by 1 base, with 10 bases between. CDR1 is SGHDT and CDR2 is YYEEEE in the germline V gene. The CDR3 loop reads CASSLLADSYNEQFF. CDR3 DNA: TGTGCCAGCAGCTTACTAGCTGATTCCTACAATGAGCAGTTCTTC.

V gene TRBV5-1 combines with J gene TRBJ1-1; D is unclear. There are 15 residues in the CDR3. Looked up from germline, CDR1 is SGHRS and CDR2 is YFSETQ. V was clipped by 1 base and J by 7 bases, with 17 bases between them. The CDR3 bases are TGCGCCAGCAGCTTGACGGCAGGAAAAACGAGTGAAGCTTTCTTT. It encodes CASSLTAGKTSEAFF.

The chain recombines TRBV27 with TRBJ1-2; 12 bases are shared with TRBD1. The germline V gene has CDR1 MNHEY and CDR2 SMNVEV (reference sequence). The CDR3 contains 16 residues. The ends lost 8 bases at V and 7 bases at J; junction bases unmatched: 14. CDR3 region: CASGDPGQGAAGGYTF. CDR3 coding DNA: TGTGCCAGCGGGGACCCGGGACAGGGGGCGGCGGGTGGCTACACCTTC.

The chain links TRBV5-1 to TRBJ2-7; maybe TRBD2 (6 bases). V lost 0 bases and J 5 bases, leaving 15 bases between the germline ends. Germline CDR1 SGHRS, CDR2 YFSETQ. The CDR3 is 15 residues long. CDR3 DNA sequence: TGCGCCAGCAGCTTGGGGGGGGACCCCTTTCACGAGCAGTACTTC. It codes for CASSLGGDPFHEQYF.

The chain is built from TRBV18 and TRBJ2-7; possibly TRBD1 for D (6 bases). This CDR3 region has 14 residues. V was trimmed by 3 bases and J by 9 bases, leaving 18 bases between them. CDR1 and CDR2 (germline): KGHSH, LQKENI. The CDR3 spells CASSPDSRQVWQYF. In DNA, the CDR3 is TGTGCCAGCTCACCCGACTCACGACAGGTCTGGCAGTACTTC. The whole variable domain, filled in from reference TRBV18 and TRBJ2-7, reads NAGVMQNPRHLVRRRGQEARLRCSPMKGHSHVYWYRQLPEEGLKFMVYLQKENIIDESGMPKERFSAEFPKEGPSILRIQQVVRGDSAAYFCASSPDSRQVWQYFGPGTRLTVT.

This clone was detected only once. This chain uses TRBV19 with TRBJ1-6, with D tentatively TRBD1 (5 bases). The V and J ends lost 5 bases and 10 bases respectively, with 9 bases between them. The CDR3 spans 12 residues. Germline CDR1 is LNHDA and CDR2 is SQIVND (reference sequence). The DNA for the CDR3 is TGTGCCAGTAGTCAGGGTTGGTCACCCCTCCACTTT. It is translated as CASSQGWSPLHF.

This clone has a handful of counts. The rearrangement links TRBV7-3 to TRBJ2-2; tentative D call: TRBD1 (6 bases). In germline, CDR1 is SGHTA, CDR2 FQGTGA. V was pared by 4 bases and J by 7 bases, with 13 bases between. This CDR3 has 14 amino acids. The CDR3, as DNA: TGTGCCAGCAGCTCTAGACAGGCCGGCGGGGAGCTGTTTTTT. It is translated as CASSSRQAGGELFF.

The chain uses TRBV7-9 and TRBJ2-2; D possibly corresponds to TRBD2 (5 bases). This CDR3 has 15 amino acids. From germline, CDR1 is SEHNR and CDR2 FQNEAQ (reference sequence). V was cut by 4 bases and J by 5 bases, with 14 bases left in between. CDR3 residues: CASSSLGVETGELFF. The CDR3 DNA follows: TGTGCCAGCAGCTCCCTCGGGGTAGAAACCGGGGAGCTGTTTTTT.

The chain couples TRBV4-3 to TRBJ2-2, with D unclear. V gave up 2 bases and J gave up 1 base, with 5 bases separating them. Germline V lookup: CDR1 LGHNA, CDR2 YSLEER. This CDR3 has 14 amino acids. The CDR3 DNA follows: TGCGCCAGCAGCCAATTATTGAACACCGGGGAGCTGTTTTTT. It encodes CASSQLLNTGELFF.

This chain uses TRBV7-2 with TRBJ2-4, with a possible D match to TRBD2 (5 bases). Germline V gene lookup returns CDR1 SGHTA and CDR2 FQGNSA. The germline V and J ends were trimmed by 1 base and 13 bases, with 14 bases remaining between them. CDR3 length: 13 amino acids. The CDR3 spells CASSLGEWTLQYF. The CDR3 region has the DNA TGTGCCAGCAGCTTAGGGGAATGGACTTTACAGTACTTC.

The CDR3 region is CASSSTGTGGPHANYGYTF. The DNA of the CDR3 is TGTGCCAGCAGCTCTACCGGGACAGGGGGCCCCCATGCTAACTATGGCTACACCTTC. The V gene is TRBV21-1, the J gene TRBJ1-2; TRBD1 is the table's D call and was not checked against the DNA. TRBV21-1 is designated a pseudogene. The CDR3 consists of 19 residues.

CDR3 sequence: CASSPSSGGYLGELFF. As DNA, the CDR3 is TGTGCCAGCAGCCCCAGTAGCGGGGGGTACCTCGGGGAGCTGTTTTTT. The gene calls are TRBV7-6 and TRBJ2-2, with 10 nucleotides matching TRBD2. The CDR3 spans 16 residues. The V segment lost 5 bases and the J segment 7 bases; nucleotides outside the gene matches: 10. Germline V lookup: CDR1 SGHVS, CDR2 FNYEAQ.

The rearrangement links TRBV19 to TRBJ1-1; TRBD1 matches at 7 bases. From germline, CDR1 is LNHDA and CDR2 SQIVND (reference sequence). The CDR3 has 13 amino acids. Unmatched junction bases numbered 13, after V lost 7 bases and J lost 11 bases. The chain's CDR3 is CASIKAQGEYAFF. CDR3 nucleotides: TGTGCCAGTATTAAGGCGCAGGGGGAATACGCTTTCTTT.

The rearrangement uses TRBV19 and TRBJ2-7; D tentatively fits TRBD1 or TRBD2 (5 bases each). Germline loops: CDR1 LNHDA, CDR2 SQIVND (reference sequence). The germline V and J ends were trimmed by 5 bases and 3 bases, with 14 bases remaining between them. The CDR3 has 14 amino acids. CDR3 coding DNA: TGTGCCAGTAGTTTAGCGTCAGGGCGCTACGAGCAGTACTTC. Translation: CASSLASGRYEQYF.

This chain uses TRBV2 with TRBJ2-1, with TRBD2 matching 7 bases. The CDR3 totals 14 residues. With V trimmed by 8 bases and J by 6 bases, 10 bases remained unmatched. Germline V CDR1 and CDR2: SNHLY, FYNNEI. The CDR3 loop reads CASQYMGGINEQFF. The CDR3, as DNA: TGTGCCAGCCAATACATGGGGGGGATCAATGAGCAGTTCTTC.

The J gene is TRBJ2-1, the V gene TRBV7-6, with 8 positions matching TRBD1. Germline lookup yields CDR1 SGHVS and CDR2 FNYEAQ. V lost 5 bases, J lost 0 bases, and 9 bases stayed unmatched. The CDR3 is made up of 17 amino acids. The CDR3: CASSLLTGDRSYNEQFF. CDR3 nucleotide sequence: TGTGCCAGCAGCCTTCTGACAGGGGACCGCTCCTACAATGAGCAGTTCTTC. The full variable domain, in which reference TRBV7-6 and TRBJ2-1 provide the parts outside the CDR3, is GAGVSQSPRYKVTKRGQDVALRCDPISGHVSLYWYRQALGQGPEFLTYFNYEAQQDKSGLPNDRFSAERPEGSISTLTIQRTEQRDSAMYRCASSLLTGDRSYNEQFFGPGTRLTVL.

The chain carries TRBV6-1 and TRBJ2-7, with TRBD2 matching 10 bases. The CDR3 loop spans 15 amino acids. Per germline, CDR1 MNHNS and CDR2 SASEGT. Losses at the gene ends were 6 bases for V and 3 bases for J; bases not matched to a gene: 8. CDR3 protein: CASSRSTSGYYEQYF. CDR3 DNA sequence: TGTGCCAGCAGCCGATCGACTAGCGGGTACTACGAGCAGTACTTC.

This sequence joins TRBV4-1 and TRBJ2-7, with TRBD2 matching 7 bases. V gave up 3 bases and J gave up 0 bases; unmatched junction bases: 8. The CDR3 covers 16 residues. Germline CDR1 MGHRA, CDR2 YSYEKL. The CDR3 region is CASSHAWEGDSYEQYF. The CDR3 DNA sequence: TGCGCCAGCAGCCACGCCTGGGAGGGCGACTCCTACGAGCAGTACTTC.

This clone was detected a few times. V is TRBV9 and J is TRBJ2-3; 9 bases fit TRBD2. This CDR3 spans 15 amino acids. Germline values: CDR1 SGDLS, CDR2 YYNGEE. V shed 4 bases and J 5 bases; nucleotides not matched to a gene: 8. The CDR3 sequence is CASSSGGGALDTQYF. In nucleotides, the CDR3 is TGTGCCAGCAGCTCAGGCGGGGGGGCCTTAGATACGCAGTATTTT.

The gene calls are TRBV27 and TRBJ2-7; the D gene is possibly TRBD1 (6 bases). The CDR3 is made up of 15 amino acids. Germline loops: CDR1 MNHEY, CDR2 SMNVEV (reference sequence). Trimming took 8 bases from V and 6 from J, leaving 23 bases between them. DNA of the CDR3: TGTGCCAGCGAAGCGAGGGGAAACAGGGTACCCGAGCAGTACTTC. Translated: CASEARGNRVPEQYF.